Following are 4 T cell receptor beta chains from one sample sequenced in a study of OX40 agonist ivuxolimab in advanced cancers. Data came from immunoSEQ multiplex PCR; TCRdb stores just in-frame clones and leaves some out. Of some 86,000 clones listed, roughly 85% are singletons. The sample was CD4+ or CD8+ T cells sorted from blood, taken in a trial of the OX40 agonist ivuxolimab. The receptors derive from an adult with an advanced solid tumor such as melanoma, head and neck, liver or kidney cancer.

The CDR3 region is CASSPERGPGELFF. The CDR3 DNA sequence: TGTGCCAGCAGCCCTGAGAGAGGACCCGGGGAGCTGTTTTTT. The rearrangement links TRBV9 to TRBJ2-2; D not certain. The CDR3 is 14 amino acids. Germline CDR1 reads SGDLS; CDR2 reads YYNGEE. V lost 4 bases, J lost 6 bases, and 13 bases lay in between.

The rearrangement links TRBV5-1 to TRBJ2-7, with 8 nucleotides matching TRBD1. The junction had 6 bases not matched to a gene; V was cut back by 4 bases and J by 0 bases. CDR3 size: 15 residues. Looked up from germline, CDR1 is SGHRS and CDR2 is YFSETQ. This CDR3 is CASSRGQGVSYEQYF. The DNA for the CDR3 is TGCGCCAGCAGCAGAGGACAGGGCGTCTCCTACGAGCAGTACTTC.

Only a few counts were recorded for this clone. The rearrangement joins TRBV6-1 to TRBJ1-5; D is undetermined. CDR3 length: 13 amino acids. V was shortened by 4 bases and J by 7 bases, with 11 bases between the two germline ends. The germline gives CDR1 MNHNS, CDR2 SASEGT. CDR3 protein: CASSGSGNQPQHF. CDR3 bases: TGTGCCAGCAGTGGGTCTGGGAACCAGCCCCAGCATTTT.

The CDR3 nucleotides read TGTGCCAGCAGCCGGGGGGATGGTCCCATTCAGTACTTC. Translation: CASSRGDGPIQYF. V is TRBV7-2 and J is TRBJ2-4; 7 bases are a match to TRBD2. CDR1 is SGHTA and CDR2 is FQGNSA in the germline V gene. The trim removed 5 bases at V and 9 bases at J, leaving 7 bases unmatched. This CDR3 has 13 amino acids. The whole variable domain, remainder taken from reference TRBV7-2 and TRBJ2-4, is GAGVSQSPSNKVTEKGKDVELRCDPISGHTALYWYRQSLGQGLEFLIYFQGNSAPDKSGLPSDRFSAERTGGSVSTLTIQRTQQEDSAVYLCASSRGDGPIQYFGAGTRLSVL.